This is a list of T cell receptor beta chains from one sample in a study of beta chain features in type 1 diabetes. TCRdb keeps only in-frame clones here, not all; method: immunoSEQ multiplex PCR. This sample has 900,000 or so clones; roughly 15% occur once, and the top ten carry 0.023%. The sample was naive CD4+ T cells from blood. These TCRs come from a woman under 30 in good health. Both conserved end residues are part of each CDR3. D genes are given only for firm matches. Clone sizes are given selectively: once, few, many, or a class where the clone is expanded.

clone_size: .
d_call: TRBD2
j_call: TRBJ2-1
cdr3_length: 18
v_call: TRBV9
cdr3_aa: CASSVATSGSVDYNEQFF
cdr3_nt: TGTGCCAGCAGCGTAGCGACTAGCGGGAGTGTTGACTACAATGAGCAGTTCTTC

clone_size: .
d_call: .
j_call: TRBJ2-6
cdr3_length: 15
v_call: TRBV4-3
cdr3_aa: CASSLSSSGANVLTF
cdr3_nt: TGCGCCAGCAGCCTAAGTAGCTCTGGGGCCAACGTCCTGACTTTC

clone_size: .
d_call: TRBD1
j_call: TRBJ1-4
cdr3_length: 14
v_call: TRBV6-5
cdr3_aa: CASSTGTGNEKLFF
cdr3_nt: TGTGCCAGCAGTACCGGGACAGGAAATGAAAAACTGTTTTTT

clone_size: few
d_call: .
j_call: TRBJ1-1
cdr3_length: 13
v_call: TRBV6-5
cdr3_aa: CASIAVRNAEAFF
cdr3_nt: TGTGCCAGCATCGCAGTGAGGAACGCTGAAGCTTTCTTT

clone_size: .
d_call: TRBD1
j_call: TRBJ1-1
cdr3_length: 13
v_call: TRBV14
cdr3_aa: CASSWGQGGIAFF
cdr3_nt: TGTGCCAGCAGCTGGGGACAGGGTGGTATAGCTTTCTTT

clone_size: .
d_call: .
j_call: TRBJ2-7
cdr3_length: 14
v_call: TRBV7-9
cdr3_aa: CASSLGGTAYEQYF
cdr3_nt: TGTGCCAGCAGCCTAGGGGGGACAGCCTACGAGCAGTACTTC

clone_size: .
d_call: TRBD1
j_call: TRBJ2-6
cdr3_length: 20
v_call: TRBV7-3
cdr3_aa: CASSPTSGTGTLSGANVLTF
cdr3_nt: TGTGCCAGCAGCCCAACATCCGGGACAGGGACACTGTCTGGGGCCAACGTCCTGACTTTC

clone_size: few
d_call: TRBD2
j_call: TRBJ2-5
cdr3_length: 13
v_call: TRBV10-3
cdr3_aa: CAIGPAGQETQYF
cdr3_nt: TGTGCCATCGGGCCAGCGGGACAAGAGACCCAGTACTTC

clone_size: few
d_call: TRBD1
j_call: TRBJ2-7
cdr3_length: 14
v_call: TRBV29-1
cdr3_aa: CSVEGAGGRNEQYF
cdr3_nt: TGCAGCGTTGAAGGGGCAGGGGGCAGGAACGAGCAGTACTTC

clone_size: few
d_call: .
j_call: TRBJ2-7
cdr3_length: 16
v_call: TRBV6-5
cdr3_aa: CASSYSGGQSSYEQYF
cdr3_nt: TGTGCCAGCAGTTACTCCGGGGGACAGAGCTCCTACGAGCAGTACTTC

clone_size: .
d_call: TRBD1
j_call: TRBJ2-5
cdr3_length: 13
v_call: TRBV18
cdr3_aa: CASSPGQGETQYF
cdr3_nt: TGTGCCAGCTCACCCGGACAGGGTGAGACCCAGTACTTC

clone_size: few
d_call: .
j_call: TRBJ2-2
cdr3_length: 16
v_call: TRBV11-2
cdr3_aa: CASSLVISRAAGELFF
cdr3_nt: TGTGCCAGCAGCTTAGTAATTTCCAGGGCGGCCGGGGAGCTGTTTTTT

clone_size: few
d_call: TRBD2
j_call: TRBJ2-2
cdr3_length: 17
v_call: TRBV7-2
cdr3_aa: CASSLSIAGGLAGELFF
cdr3_nt: TGTGCCAGCAGCTTATCGATAGCGGGAGGTCTGGCCGGGGAGCTGTTTTTT

clone_size: few
d_call: .
j_call: TRBJ1-5
cdr3_length: 15
v_call: TRBV6-4
cdr3_aa: CASSDGGPQNQPQHF
cdr3_nt: TGTGCCAGCAGTGACGGGGGTCCCCAAAATCAGCCCCAGCATTTT

clone_size: few
d_call: TRBD1
j_call: TRBJ1-5
cdr3_length: 17
v_call: TRBV5-6
cdr3_aa: CASSFGQGRNGNQPQHF
cdr3_nt: TGTGCCAGCAGCTTCGGACAGGGGAGGAATGGCAATCAGCCCCAGCATTTT

clone_size: few
d_call: .
j_call: TRBJ2-1
cdr3_length: 15
v_call: TRBV7-3
cdr3_aa: CASSLLGGLYNEQFF
cdr3_nt: TGTGCCAGCAGCTTATTGGGCGGGCTCTACAATGAGCAGTTCTTC

clone_size: .
d_call: TRBD2
j_call: TRBJ2-5
cdr3_length: 16
v_call: TRBV6-6
cdr3_aa: CASSYSPQPGGETQYF
cdr3_nt: TGTGCCAGCAGTTACTCCCCCCAACCGGGAGGGGAGACCCAGTACTTC

clone_size: few
d_call: .
j_call: TRBJ2-7
cdr3_length: 15
v_call: TRBV18
cdr3_aa: CASSSLPVLSYEQYF
cdr3_nt: TGTGCCAGCTCGTCACTACCAGTGCTCTCCTACGAGCAGTACTTC

clone_size: .
d_call: .
j_call: TRBJ2-2
cdr3_length: 13
v_call: TRBV25-1
cdr3_aa: CASSERMAGELFF
cdr3_nt: TGTGCCAGCAGTGAACGAATGGCCGGGGAGCTGTTTTTT

clone_size: .
d_call: .
j_call: TRBJ2-7
cdr3_length: 14
v_call: TRBV5-1
cdr3_aa: CASSFGRGSYEQYF
cdr3_nt: TGCGCCTCTTCCTTTGGCCGGGGCTCCTACGAGCAGTACTTC

clone_size: .
d_call: TRBD2
j_call: TRBJ2-2
cdr3_length: 17
v_call: TRBV19
cdr3_aa: CASSITWATSPTGELFF
cdr3_nt: TGTGCCAGTAGTATAACTTGGGCGACTAGCCCCACCGGGGAGCTGTTTTTT

clone_size: .
d_call: TRBD2
j_call: TRBJ2-3
cdr3_length: 15
v_call: TRBV5-1
cdr3_aa: CASSFRLAGVDTQYF
cdr3_nt: TGCGCCAGCAGCTTTAGACTAGCGGGAGTAGATACGCAGTATTTT